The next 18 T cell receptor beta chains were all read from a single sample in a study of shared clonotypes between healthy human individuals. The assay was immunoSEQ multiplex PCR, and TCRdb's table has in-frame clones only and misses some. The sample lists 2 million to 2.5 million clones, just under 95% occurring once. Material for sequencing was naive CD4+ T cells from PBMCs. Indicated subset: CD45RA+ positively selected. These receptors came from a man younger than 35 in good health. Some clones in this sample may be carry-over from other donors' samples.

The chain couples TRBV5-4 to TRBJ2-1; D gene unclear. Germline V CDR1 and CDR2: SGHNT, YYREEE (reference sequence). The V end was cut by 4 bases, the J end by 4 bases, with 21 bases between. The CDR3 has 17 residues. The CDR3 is CASSLPALGVRYNEQFF. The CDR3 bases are TGTGCCAGCAGCCTTCCCGCCCTCGGAGTGCGGTACAATGAGCAGTTCTTC.

CDR3 sequence: CASSLTGVQQPQHF. CDR3 bases: TGTGCCAGCAGTCTGACTGGGGTTCAGCAGCCCCAGCATTTT. The chain uses TRBV28 and TRBJ1-5; D unresolved. The CDR3 is made up of 14 amino acids. The ends were cut back, 5 bases at V and 7 bases at J, with 15 bases in the middle. Germline CDR1 and CDR2: MDHEN and SYDVKM.

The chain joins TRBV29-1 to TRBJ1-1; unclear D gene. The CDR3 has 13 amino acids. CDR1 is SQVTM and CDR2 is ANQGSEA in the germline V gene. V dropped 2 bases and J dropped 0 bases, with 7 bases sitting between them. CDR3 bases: TGCAGCGTTGAACTCCTGCTGAACACTGAAGCTTTCTTT. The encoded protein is CSVELLLNTEAFF.

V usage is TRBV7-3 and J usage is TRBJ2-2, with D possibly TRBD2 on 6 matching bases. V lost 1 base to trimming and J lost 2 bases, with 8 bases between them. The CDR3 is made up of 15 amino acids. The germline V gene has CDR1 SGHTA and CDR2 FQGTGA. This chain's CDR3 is CASSLRTTNTGELFF. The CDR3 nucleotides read TGTGCCAGCAGCTTAAGGACTACTAACACCGGGGAGCTGTTTTTT.

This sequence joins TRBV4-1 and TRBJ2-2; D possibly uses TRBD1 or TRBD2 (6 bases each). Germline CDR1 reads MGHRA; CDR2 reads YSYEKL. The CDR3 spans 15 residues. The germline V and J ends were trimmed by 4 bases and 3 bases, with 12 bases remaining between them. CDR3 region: CASSRGTLYTGELFF. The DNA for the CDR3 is TGCGCCAGCAGCCGCGGGACACTATACACCGGGGAGCTGTTTTTT.

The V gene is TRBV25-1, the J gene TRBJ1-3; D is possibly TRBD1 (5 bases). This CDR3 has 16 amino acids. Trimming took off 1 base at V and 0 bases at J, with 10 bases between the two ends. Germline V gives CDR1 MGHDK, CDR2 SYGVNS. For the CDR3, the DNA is TGTGCCAGCAGTGAATTTGGGACCAACTCTGGAAACACCATATATTTT. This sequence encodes CASSEFGTNSGNTIYF.

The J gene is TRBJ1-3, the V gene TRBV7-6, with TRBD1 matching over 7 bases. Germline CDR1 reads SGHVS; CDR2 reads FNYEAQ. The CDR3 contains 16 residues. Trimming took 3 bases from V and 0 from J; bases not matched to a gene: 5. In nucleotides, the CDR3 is TGTGCCAGCAGCTTGGCCGGGACAGCCTCTGGAAACACCATATATTTT. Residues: CASSLAGTASGNTIYF.

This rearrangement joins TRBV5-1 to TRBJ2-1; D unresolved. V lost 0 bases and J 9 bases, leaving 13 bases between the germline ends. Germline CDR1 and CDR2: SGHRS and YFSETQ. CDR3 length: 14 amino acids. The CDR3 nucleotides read TGCGCCAGCAGCTTGGCCCCAGTGGGGTTTGAGCAGTTCTTC. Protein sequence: CASSLAPVGFEQFF.

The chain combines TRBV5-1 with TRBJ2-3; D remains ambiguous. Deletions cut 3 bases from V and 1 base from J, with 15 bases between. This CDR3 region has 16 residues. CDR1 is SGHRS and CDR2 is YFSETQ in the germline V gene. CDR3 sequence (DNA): TGCGCCAGCAGCTCCTCGAGAGCAAGCCGCACAGATACGCAGTATTTT. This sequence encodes CASSSSRASRTDTQYF.

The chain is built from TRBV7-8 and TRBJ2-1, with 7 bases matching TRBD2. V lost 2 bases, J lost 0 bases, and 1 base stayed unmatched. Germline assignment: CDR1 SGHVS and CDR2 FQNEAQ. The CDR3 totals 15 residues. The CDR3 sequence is CASSLRGSSYNEQFF. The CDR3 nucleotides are TGTGCCAGCAGCTTACGCGGGAGCTCCTACAATGAGCAGTTCTTC.

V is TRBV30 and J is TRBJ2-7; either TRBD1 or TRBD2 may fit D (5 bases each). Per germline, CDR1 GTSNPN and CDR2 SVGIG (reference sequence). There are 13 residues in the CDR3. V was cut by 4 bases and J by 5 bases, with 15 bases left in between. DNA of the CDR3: TGTGCCTGGACGGGTGGGACCAGCCACGAGCAGTACTTC. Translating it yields CAWTGGTSHEQYF.

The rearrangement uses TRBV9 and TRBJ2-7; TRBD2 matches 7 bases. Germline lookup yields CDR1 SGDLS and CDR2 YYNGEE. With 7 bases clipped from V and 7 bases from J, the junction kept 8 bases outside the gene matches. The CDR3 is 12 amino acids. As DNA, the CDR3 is TGTGCCAGCGGGAGGGCCAAGGAGGAGCAGTACTTC. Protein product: CASGRAKEEQYF.

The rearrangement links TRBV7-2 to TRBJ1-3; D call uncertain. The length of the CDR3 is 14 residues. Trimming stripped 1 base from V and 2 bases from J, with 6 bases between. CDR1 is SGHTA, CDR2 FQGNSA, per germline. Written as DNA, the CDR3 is TGTGCCAGCAGCTTAGTCAGTACTGGAAACACCATATATTTT. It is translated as CASSLVSTGNTIYF.

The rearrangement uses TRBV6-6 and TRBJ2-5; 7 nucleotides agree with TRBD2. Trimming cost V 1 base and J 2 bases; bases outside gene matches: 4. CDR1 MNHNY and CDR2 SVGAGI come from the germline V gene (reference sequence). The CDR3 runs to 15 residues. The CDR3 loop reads CASSYFTSAQETQYF. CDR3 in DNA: TGTGCCAGCAGTTACTTCACTAGCGCACAAGAGACCCAGTACTTC.

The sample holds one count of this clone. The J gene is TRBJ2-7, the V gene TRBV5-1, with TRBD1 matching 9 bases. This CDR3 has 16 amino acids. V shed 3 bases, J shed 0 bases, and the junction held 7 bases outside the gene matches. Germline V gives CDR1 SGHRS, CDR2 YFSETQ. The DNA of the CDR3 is TGCGCCAGCAGCTGGACAGGGGATATGAGCTCCTACGAGCAGTACTTC. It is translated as CASSWTGDMSSYEQYF.

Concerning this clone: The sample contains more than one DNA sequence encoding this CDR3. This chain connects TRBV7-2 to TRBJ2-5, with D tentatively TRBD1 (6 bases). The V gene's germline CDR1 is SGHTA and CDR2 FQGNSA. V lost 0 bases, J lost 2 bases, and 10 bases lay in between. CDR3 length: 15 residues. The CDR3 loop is CASSLAGTTQETQYF. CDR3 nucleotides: TGTGCCAGCAGCTTAGCGGGGACAACTCAAGAGACCCAGTACTTC.

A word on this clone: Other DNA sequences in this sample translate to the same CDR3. The DNA of the CDR3 is TGCGCCAGCAGCCGATCGAACACCGGGGAGCTGTTTTTT. This translates into CASSRSNTGELFF. The V gene is TRBV5-1, the J gene TRBJ2-2, with D hard to call. Trimming stripped 4 bases from V and 0 bases from J, with 4 bases between. The CDR3 spans 13 residues. Per germline, CDR1 SGHRS and CDR2 YFSETQ.

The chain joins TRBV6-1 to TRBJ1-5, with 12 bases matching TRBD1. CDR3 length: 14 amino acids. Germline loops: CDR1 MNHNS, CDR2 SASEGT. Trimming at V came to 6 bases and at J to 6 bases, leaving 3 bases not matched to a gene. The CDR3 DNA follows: TGTGCCAGCAGCGGGACAGGGGGCGTTCAGCCCCAGCATTTT. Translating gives CASSGTGGVQPQHF.